The clone carrying this T cell receptor (beta chain) has more than one count but fewer than ten. As yet, its antigen is unknown. A template switching step contributed a universal primer site, while unique molecular identifiers were present in the cDNA. TCRdb re-called the 5' RACE reads through MiXCR, storing one row per CDR3 protein. The sample contains 470,000 or so distinct CDR3 sequences, about 24% of which appear only once. The CDR3 runs 13 residues. Trimming left V 8 bases short and J 3 bases short, with 14 bases between. Germline V gene data show CDR1 as MNHEY and CDR2 as SVGEGT. This sample is part of a study of identical twins. General observations from the study: Twin pairs had excess sharing that was weaker in beta out-of-frame sequences.

Another study also made use of these data, one on T cells expressing NK-cell markers. That paper states: Once again these clonotypes came out on top in the CD3+CD56-NKG2C+ fraction of four donors.

What was sequenced was CD4+ T cells sorted from blood. The chain carries TRBV6-2 or TRBV6-3 and TRBJ2-7; weak D call: TRBD2 (6 bases). The source is a woman aged 18-29 years in good health. In DNA form, the CDR3 reads TGTGCCAGCCGTCGGGGGTTACTCTACGAGCAGTACTTC. Protein sequence: CASRRGLLYEQYF.